These 19 T cell receptor beta chains were all obtained from the same sample, sequenced in a study of shared clonotypes between healthy human individuals (dated by TCRdb to 2019 to 2021). For the CD8 naive samples, CD45RO-negative cells were positively selected for CCR7, yielding a CD45RA+CCR7+ population from which TemRA cells were excluded. Libraries were constructed by the immunoSEQ multiplex PCR assay. TCRdb's version of the immuneACCESS table is confined to in-frame rearrangements and falls short of the full clone set. An unresolved V gene accounts for under half of the shortfall where checked; the remainder is of unknown origin. For this sample there are 1.5 million to 2.5 million clones; about 95% appear just once. The ten largest make up 1.2% of the sample. Sequencing input: naive CD8+ T cells sorted from blood. The cell subset or site label for this specimen denotes: CD45RA+CCR7+. These receptors were taken from a young man in good health.

The chain joins TRBV19 to TRBJ2-5; TRBD1 aligns across 9 bases. This CDR3 has 15 residues. Germline trimming cut 3 bases from V and 5 bases from J; bases unmatched to any gene: 7. Germline CDR1 LNHDA, CDR2 SQIVND (reference sequence). CDR3 sequence reads: CASSIRDRVGETQYF. CDR3 nucleotide sequence: TGTGCCAGTAGTATTAGGGACAGGGTCGGTGAGACCCAGTACTTC.

The J gene is TRBJ2-7, the V gene TRBV2; 8 bases are a match to TRBD1. CDR1 and CDR2 from the germline V gene are SNHLY and FYNNEI. The CDR3 is 12 residues long. The V gene end was trimmed by 6 bases and the J gene end by 6 bases; junction bases not matched to a gene: 4. The CDR3 sequence is CASRDRAPEQYF. In nucleotides, the CDR3 is TGTGCCAGCAGGGACAGGGCCCCCGAGCAGTACTTC.

A single count supports this clone. This CDR3 is also generated by other DNA sequences in the sample. The chain carries TRBV5-4 and TRBJ2-7; no firm D call. This CDR3 spans 13 amino acids. The ends were cut back, 4 bases at V and 2 bases at J, with 10 bases in the middle. From germline, CDR1 is SGHNT and CDR2 YYREEE (reference sequence). The CDR3 nucleotides read TGTGCCAGCAGCCCGGGCCAAACCTACGAGCAGTACTTC. This sequence encodes CASSPGQTYEQYF.

The chain is built from TRBV19 and TRBJ1-3, with 7 nucleotides matching TRBD1. The length of the CDR3 is 16 residues. V was clipped by 5 bases and J by 9 bases; unmatched bases: 16. Looked up from germline, CDR1 is LNHDA and CDR2 is SQIVND (reference sequence). The CDR3 here is CASSSHRDSGIGTIYF. The CDR3 bases are TGTGCCAGTAGTTCCCACCGGGACAGCGGGATCGGCACCATATATTTT.

The CDR3 DNA reads TGCGCCAGCAGCTTGGAGCTCGGGACCACCTACGAGCAGTACTTC. Translated: CASSLELGTTYEQYF. This sequence joins TRBV5-1 and TRBJ2-7; D could derive from TRBD1 or TRBD2 (5 bases each). The germline V gene encodes CDR1 SGHRS and CDR2 YFSETQ. Trimming pared 0 bases from V and 2 bases from J, leaving 12 bases between. The CDR3 has 15 residues.

Of note for this clone: The same CDR3 is also encoded by other DNA sequences in this sample. The genes are TRBV9 and TRBJ2-1; possibly TRBD2 for D (6 bases). The ends were cut back, 2 bases at V and 8 bases at J, with 8 bases in the middle. Germline V lookup: CDR1 SGDLS, CDR2 YYNGEE. The CDR3 is 12 residues long. Here the CDR3 reads CASSVGGDEQFF. DNA for the CDR3: TGTGCCAGCAGCGTGGGGGGAGATGAGCAGTTCTTC.

A word on this clone: The identical CDR3 is also encoded by other nucleotide sequences in the sample. The rearrangement uses TRBV27 and TRBJ2-7, with a weak D call TRBD1 (5 bases). Germline-derived CDR1 and CDR2 are MNHEY and SMNVEV (reference sequence). CDR3 size: 12 residues. Between the trimmed V and J ends, which lost 5 bases and 3 bases, there was a span of 8 bases. The CDR3 DNA reads as TGTGCCAGCAGTCCTACAGGCTACGAGCAGTACTTC. It encodes CASSPTGYEQYF.

As regards this clone: At the DNA level, this CDR3 is encoded by other sequences in the same sample as well. This chain links TRBV4-1 with TRBJ2-2, with 10 bases matching TRBD1. This CDR3 has 15 amino acids. Unmatched junction bases numbered 2, after V lost 1 base and J lost 6 bases. Germline V lookup: CDR1 MGHRA, CDR2 YSYEKL. The CDR3 DNA reads as TGCGCCAGCAGCCAAGCCGGGACAGGGGCCGGGGAGCTGTTTTTT. Translated: CASSQAGTGAGELFF.

The chain joins TRBV6-6 to TRBJ2-7; 11 bases line up with TRBD2. Germline V CDR1 and CDR2: MNHNY, SVGAGI (reference sequence). The CDR3 contains 16 residues. With 5 bases clipped from V and 1 base from J, the junction kept 7 bases outside the gene matches. Written as DNA, the CDR3 is TGTGCCAGCAGTCCATTCCGACTAGCGGGATCCTACGAGCAGTACTTC. This gives the protein CASSPFRLAGSYEQYF.

Comments on this clone: At the DNA level, this CDR3 is encoded by other sequences in the same sample as well. V is TRBV27 and J is TRBJ2-7; 7 nucleotides agree with TRBD2. The germline V gene has CDR1 MNHEY and CDR2 SMNVEV (reference sequence). The length of the CDR3 is 13 residues. The trim removed 8 bases at V and 0 bases at J, leaving 4 bases unmatched. CDR3 amino acids: CASSSGPSYEQYF. CDR3 in DNA: TGTGCCAGCTCTAGCGGCCCCTCCTACGAGCAGTACTTC.

The chain employs TRBV27 and TRBJ1-2; no reliable D call. Germline values: CDR1 MNHEY, CDR2 SMNVEV (reference sequence). The CDR3 runs to 15 residues. V shed 3 bases and J shed 3 bases, with 14 bases lying between them. This CDR3 is CASSFSGGGDYGYTF. Here the CDR3 DNA reads TGTGCCAGCAGTTTCTCAGGTGGTGGGGACTATGGCTACACCTTC.

The V call is TRBV6-1, the J call TRBJ2-7; possibly TRBD2 for D (6 bases). This CDR3 region has 15 residues. V was clipped by 4 bases and J by 2 bases, with 15 bases between them. Germline V gives CDR1 MNHNS, CDR2 SASEGT. The chain's CDR3 is CASSGGTDFAYEQYF. The DNA of the CDR3 is TGTGCCAGCAGTGGGGGGACTGATTTCGCCTACGAGCAGTACTTC.

The chain employs TRBV11-2 and TRBJ2-6; D may be TRBD1 (5 bases). The germline CDR1 and CDR2 sequences are SGHAT and FQNNGV. Trimming removed 4 bases from V and 0 bases from J, with 10 bases in between. The CDR3 loop spans 16 amino acids. The DNA of the CDR3 is TGTGCCAGCAGCTACCAGACAGTCTCTGGGGCCAACGTCCTGACTTTC. This sequence encodes CASSYQTVSGANVLTF.

As for this clone: Different DNA sequences within this sample yield the same CDR3. V is TRBV6-5 and J is TRBJ2-7; D possibly matches TRBD1 or TRBD2 (5 bases each). The ends were cut back, 2 bases at V and 4 bases at J, with 12 bases in the middle. In germline, CDR1 is MNHEY, CDR2 SVGAGI. This CDR3 region has 14 residues. Here the CDR3 reads CASSYNRGSYEQYF. DNA of the CDR3: TGTGCCAGCAGTTACAACCGGGGCTCATACGAGCAGTACTTC.

V usage is TRBV6-1 and J usage is TRBJ2-7; maybe TRBD1 (6 bases). The CDR3 totals 15 residues. Germline CDR1 is MNHNS and CDR2 is SASEGT. Trimming removed 2 bases at V and 1 base at J, with 12 bases between. The CDR3 DNA is TGTGCCAGCAGTGAACCGGGACAAGGGTCCTACGAGCAGTACTTC. Translated, it gives CASSEPGQGSYEQYF.

The chain carries TRBV14 and TRBJ2-7; D gene uncertain. CDR1 is SGHDN and CDR2 is FVKESK in the germline V gene. The germline V and J ends were trimmed by 4 bases and 5 bases, with 12 bases remaining between them. CDR3 length: 13 residues. The CDR3 here is CASSPVSYDEQYF. The CDR3 DNA follows: TGTGCCAGCAGCCCCGTTTCTTATGACGAGCAGTACTTC.

V is TRBV27 and J is TRBJ2-7; perhaps TRBD1 as D (7 bases). CDR3 length: 14 amino acids. Between the trimmed V and J ends, which lost 9 bases and 4 bases, there was a span of 19 bases. Germline CDR1 is MNHEY and CDR2 is SMNVEV (reference sequence). The CDR3 loop is CASGWGDRPYEQYF. The CDR3 DNA reads as TGTGCCAGTGGATGGGGGGACAGACCTTACGAGCAGTACTTC.

The rearrangement uses TRBV7-5 and TRBJ2-7; the table calls TRBD2, which could not be checked here. TRBV7-5 is a recognized pseudogene. This CDR3 contains 18 residues. The CDR3 sequence is CARSFRLEGLHHRYEQYF. CDR3 nucleotide sequence: TGTGCCAGAAGCTTCAGACTGGAGGGCCTCCACCATAGATACGAGCAGTACTTC.

J is TRBJ2-6 and V is TRBV9; no definite D call. V gave up 5 bases and J gave up 0 bases, with 3 bases separating them. Germline assignment: CDR1 SGDLS and CDR2 YYNGEE. The CDR3 spans 13 residues. The chain's CDR3 is CASRDSGANVLTF. CDR3 in DNA: TGTGCCAGCAGAGACTCTGGGGCCAACGTCCTGACTTTC.